This entry is about one T cell receptor beta chain. The sample is drawn from a study of blood T cell repertoires in COVID-19. TCRdb keeps only in-frame clones here, not all; method: immunoSEQ multiplex PCR. The sample carries roughly 28,000 clones, roughly 90% recorded once. This sequence was found in a human donor in a cohort sampled during active COVID-19. Sequencing was done on a sample of peripheral blood.

CDR3 region: CASSPGLADEQYF. CDR3 coding DNA: TGTGCCAGCTCACCGGGACTAGCGGACGAGCAGTACTTC. The rearrangement links TRBV18 to TRBJ2-7; 11 nucleotides match TRBD2. The CDR3 runs to 13 residues. In germline, CDR1 is KGHSH, CDR2 LQKENI. Trimming cost V 3 bases and J 5 bases; bases outside gene matches: 0.